The following is a T cell receptor beta chain sequence with its context. The antigen remains undetermined. This record belongs to a study of OX40 agonist ivuxolimab in advanced cancers. Overall study: Partial responses were recorded for three patients, including one with hepatocellular carcinoma and two with cutaneous melanoma. Study findings and constraints: Blood T cells, both CD4+ and CD8+, expanded clonally by week 6 at 0.1 to 3.0 mg/kg. More expanded clones were seen, on average, in CD8+ T cells than in CD4+. Compared with others, partial responders at 0.1-3.0 mg/kg displayed clonal expansion among the lowest.

TCRdb's table, derived via immunoSEQ multiplex PCR, lists solely in-frame clones and lacks some. The sample holds around 79,000 clones; about 91% are singletons and the top ten take about 2.5%. CDR1 MGHDK and CDR2 SYGVNS come from the germline V gene. Trimming removed 7 bases from V and 4 bases from J; junction bases left unmatched: 2. CDR3 length equals 13 residues. Sequenced here: CD4+ or CD8+ T cells sorted from blood, sampled in a trial of the OX40 agonist ivuxolimab. This chain links TRBV25-1 with TRBJ2-4, with 9 positions matching TRBD1. The TCR sequence derives from an adult with an advanced solid tumor such as melanoma, head and neck, liver or kidney cancer. The DNA for the CDR3 is TGTGCCAGCACGGGGACAGGGAAAAACATTCAGTACTTC. Amino acid sequence: CASTGTGKNIQYF.